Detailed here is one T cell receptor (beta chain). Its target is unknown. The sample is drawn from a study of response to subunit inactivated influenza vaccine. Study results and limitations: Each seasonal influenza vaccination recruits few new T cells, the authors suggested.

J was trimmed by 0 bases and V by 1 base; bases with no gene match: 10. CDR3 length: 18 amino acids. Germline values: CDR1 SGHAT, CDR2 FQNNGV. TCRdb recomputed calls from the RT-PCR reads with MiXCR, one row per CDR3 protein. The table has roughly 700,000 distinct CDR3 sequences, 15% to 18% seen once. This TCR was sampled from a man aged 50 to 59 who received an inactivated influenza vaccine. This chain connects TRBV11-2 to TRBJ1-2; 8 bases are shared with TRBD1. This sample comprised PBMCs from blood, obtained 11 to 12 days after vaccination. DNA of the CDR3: TGTGCCAGCAGCTTAGTGGGGACAGGCATGTTCTCTAACTATGGCTACACCTTC. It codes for CASSLVGTGMFSNYGYTF.